This TCR beta chain derives from a study of blood T cells in healthy people across ages. About the study: Template-switching capture recovered about one barcoded beta molecule per two T cells.

Ten or more counts support this clonotype. The authors ran a second PCR of about 7 to 11 cycles using a sample-barcoded 5' primer and a J-beta primer mix. TCRdb recomputed calls from the 5' RACE reads with MiXCR, one row per CDR3 protein. The repertoire holds about 840,000 distinct CDR3 sequences, with around 29% as singletons. These same records also appear under a second study, on T cells of mothers and their children.

Sample: blood. This TCR was sampled from a woman aged 35 to 49 in good health.

CDR3 sequence reads: CSARAYEAGGYNEQFF. In DNA form, the CDR3 reads TGCAGTGCTAGAGCCTATGAAGCGGGGGGTTACAATGAGCAGTTCTTC. The chain recombines TRBV20-1 with TRBJ2-1, with 9 nucleotides matching TRBD2. The CDR3 spans 16 residues. Trimming took 1 base from V and 4 from J; bases not matched to a gene: 8. In germline, CDR1 is DFQATT, CDR2 SNEGSKA (reference sequence).